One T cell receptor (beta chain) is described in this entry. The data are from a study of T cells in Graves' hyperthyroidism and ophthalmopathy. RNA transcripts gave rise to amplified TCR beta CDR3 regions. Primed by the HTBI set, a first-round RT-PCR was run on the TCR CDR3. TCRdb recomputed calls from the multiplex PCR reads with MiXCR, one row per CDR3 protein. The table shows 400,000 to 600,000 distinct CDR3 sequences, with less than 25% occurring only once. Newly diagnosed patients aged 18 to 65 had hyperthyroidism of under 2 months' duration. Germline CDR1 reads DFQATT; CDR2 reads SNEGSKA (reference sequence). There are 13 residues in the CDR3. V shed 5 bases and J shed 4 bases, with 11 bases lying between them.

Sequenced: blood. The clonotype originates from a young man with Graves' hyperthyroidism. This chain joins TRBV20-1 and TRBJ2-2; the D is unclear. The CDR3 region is CSASDVLTGELFF. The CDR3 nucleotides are TGCAGTGCTTCGGACGTACTCACCGGGGAGCTGTTTTTT.